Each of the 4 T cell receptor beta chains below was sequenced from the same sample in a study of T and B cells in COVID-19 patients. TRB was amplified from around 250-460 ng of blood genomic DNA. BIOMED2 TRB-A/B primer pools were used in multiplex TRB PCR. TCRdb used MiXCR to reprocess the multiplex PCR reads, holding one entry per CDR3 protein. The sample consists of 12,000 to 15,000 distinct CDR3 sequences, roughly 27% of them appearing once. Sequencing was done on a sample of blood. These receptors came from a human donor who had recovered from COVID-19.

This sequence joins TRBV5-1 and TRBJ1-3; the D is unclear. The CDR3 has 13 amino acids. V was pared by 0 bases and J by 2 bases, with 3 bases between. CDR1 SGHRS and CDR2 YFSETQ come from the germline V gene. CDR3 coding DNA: TGCGCCAGCAGCTTGGGACCTGGAAACACCATATATTTT. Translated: CASSLGPGNTIYF.

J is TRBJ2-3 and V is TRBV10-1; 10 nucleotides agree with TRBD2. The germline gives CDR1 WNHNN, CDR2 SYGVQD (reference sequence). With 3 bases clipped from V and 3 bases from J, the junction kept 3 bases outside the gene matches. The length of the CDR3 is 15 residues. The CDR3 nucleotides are TGCGCCAGCAGTGATCTAGCGGGAGTAACAGATACGCAGTATTTT. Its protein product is CASSDLAGVTDTQYF.

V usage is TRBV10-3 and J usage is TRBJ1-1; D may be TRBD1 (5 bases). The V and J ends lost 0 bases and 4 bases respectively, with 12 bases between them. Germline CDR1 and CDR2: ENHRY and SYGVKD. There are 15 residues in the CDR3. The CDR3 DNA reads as TGTGCCATCAGTGAGTCCCAGGGTGTGGGCACTGAAGCTTTCTTT. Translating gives CAISESQGVGTEAFF.

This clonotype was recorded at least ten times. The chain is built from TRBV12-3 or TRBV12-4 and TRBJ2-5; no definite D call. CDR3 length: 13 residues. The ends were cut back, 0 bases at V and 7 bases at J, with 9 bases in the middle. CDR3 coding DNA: TGTGCCAGCAGTTTAGCCCAGCGAGGGACCCAGTACTTC. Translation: CASSLAQRGTQYF.